The table lists the clone carrying this T cell receptor (beta chain) with a few counts. This specimen belongs to a study of T cells in Graves' hyperthyroidism and ophthalmopathy. Study-wide context: Sampling of peripheral blood happened at initial diagnosis, prior to any treatment.

CDR1 and CDR2 (germline): SGHKS, YYEKEE (reference sequence). The CDR3 extends over 17 amino acids. V lost 0 bases and J lost 6, with 19 bases in between. Amplification of TCR beta CDR3 regions was performed using RNA transcripts as template. HTBI primers were the set used in a first-round RT-PCR of the TCR CDR3. TCRdb fed the multiplex PCR reads into MiXCR, producing one record per CDR3 protein. The data show fewer than 900,000 distinct CDR3 sequences, approximately 16% seen once. This TCR was recovered from a man younger than 35 with Graves' hyperthyroidism. Sequenced material: blood. The chain joins TRBV5-5 to TRBJ1-5; possible D gene TRBD1, 6 bases. The CDR3, as DNA: TGTGCCAGCAGCTTGGCCAAGGGCAGCCTCAGGGGTCAGCCCCAGCATTTT. Protein product: CASSLAKGSLRGQPQHF. Looking up the rest from reference TRBV5-5 and TRBJ1-5 gives the full variable domain: DAGVTQSPTHLIKTRGQQVTLRCSPISGHKSVSWYQQVLGQGPQFIFQYYEKEERGRGNFPDRFSARQFPNYSSELNVNALLLGDSALYLCASSLAKGSLRGQPQHFGDGTRLSIL.